These T cell receptor beta chains were read from a single sample in a study of blood T cell repertoires in COVID-19. The method was immunoSEQ multiplex PCR; TCRdb's version includes in-frame clones alone and lacks a portion of them. This table has about 62,000 clones, 85% to 90% appearing once. Material for sequencing was peripheral blood. The source is a woman between 55 and 75 years old with COVID-19, enrolled during active disease. Each CDR3 is given without its conserved first and last residue. The D gene is left open where the match is weak.

j_call: TRBJ2-1; v_call: TRBV7-2; d_call: -; cdr3_length: 15; cdr3_aa: ASSLFFSRSSYNEQF
j_call: TRBJ1-6; v_call: TRBV19; d_call: -; cdr3_length: 13; cdr3_aa: ASTLGPTYNSPLH
j_call: TRBJ2-2; v_call: TRBV7-3; d_call: TRBD2; cdr3_length: 16; cdr3_aa: ASSDWGTSGSRTGELF
j_call: TRBJ1-1; v_call: TRBV7-9; d_call: -; cdr3_length: 12; cdr3_aa: ASSLKGVSTEAF
j_call: TRBJ2-1; v_call: TRBV11-3; d_call: -; cdr3_length: 11; cdr3_aa: ASSLTQGREQF
j_call: TRBJ2-6; v_call: TRBV1; d_call: -; cdr3_length: 16; cdr3_aa: TSSTPSLWTKSANVLT
j_call: TRBJ2-2; v_call: TRBV27; d_call: -; cdr3_length: 14; cdr3_aa: ASSLGQIRYTGELF
j_call: TRBJ2-5; v_call: TRBV9; d_call: TRBD1; cdr3_length: 13; cdr3_aa: ASSEQGATQETQY
j_call: TRBJ1-1; v_call: TRBV6-5; d_call: TRBD1; cdr3_length: 11; cdr3_aa: ASNTGVVTEAF
j_call: TRBJ2-7; v_call: TRBV5-4; d_call: TRBD1; cdr3_length: 12; cdr3_aa: ASSLGTEIYEQY
j_call: TRBJ1-1; v_call: TRBV7-9; d_call: -; cdr3_length: 10; cdr3_aa: ASSTPAGVAF
j_call: TRBJ1-2; v_call: TRBV28; d_call: -; cdr3_length: 10; cdr3_aa: ASSLSRDGYT
j_call: TRBJ1-2; v_call: TRBV5-6; d_call: -; cdr3_length: 10; cdr3_aa: ASSSTGYSYT
j_call: TRBJ2-7; v_call: TRBV27; d_call: -; cdr3_length: 13; cdr3_aa: ASSPPVRSPREQY
j_call: TRBJ1-2; v_call: TRBV6-6; d_call: -; cdr3_length: 11; cdr3_aa: ASSWTPDYGYT
j_call: TRBJ2-3; v_call: TRBV9; d_call: TRBD2; cdr3_length: 14; cdr3_aa: ASSVEAGGPSDTQY
j_call: TRBJ2-2; v_call: TRBV11-3; d_call: -; cdr3_length: 12; cdr3_aa: ASSFATNTGELF
j_call: TRBJ1-1; v_call: TRBV7-9; d_call: -; cdr3_length: 11; cdr3_aa: ASSLRENTEAF
j_call: TRBJ2-2; v_call: TRBV25-1; d_call: -; cdr3_length: 12; cdr3_aa: ASTADRVTGELF
j_call: TRBJ1-5; v_call: TRBV6-1; d_call: -; cdr3_length: 12; cdr3_aa: ASRRYRDNQPQH
j_call: TRBJ2-1; v_call: TRBV24-1; d_call: -; cdr3_length: 14; cdr3_aa: ATSDLRGRGDNEQF
j_call: TRBJ1-2; v_call: TRBV30; d_call: TRBD1; cdr3_length: 12; cdr3_aa: AWGRTQGPYGYT
j_call: TRBJ2-6; v_call: TRBV19; d_call: -; cdr3_length: 13; cdr3_aa: ASSISSSGANVLT
j_call: TRBJ2-7; v_call: TRBV7-6; d_call: TRBD2; cdr3_length: 14; cdr3_aa: ASRINSGESSYEQY
j_call: TRBJ2-3; v_call: TRBV9; d_call: TRBD2; cdr3_length: 13; cdr3_aa: ASSSGLAHTDTQY
j_call: TRBJ1-2; v_call: TRBV2; d_call: -; cdr3_length: 10; cdr3_aa: ASTSPRYGYT
j_call: TRBJ1-5; v_call: TRBV9; d_call: -; cdr3_length: 12; cdr3_aa: ASSVGQAGQPQH
j_call: TRBJ1-1; v_call: TRBV24-1; d_call: -; cdr3_length: 11; cdr3_aa: ATSGRKETEAF
j_call: TRBJ2-3; v_call: TRBV19; d_call: TRBD2; cdr3_length: 16; cdr3_aa: ASTPLAGGPLTRDTQY
j_call: TRBJ2-1; v_call: TRBV9; d_call: TRBD1; cdr3_length: 13; cdr3_aa: ASSVRQGALNEQF
j_call: TRBJ1-2; v_call: TRBV3-1/TRBV3-2; d_call: -; cdr3_length: 13; cdr3_aa: ASSQPTPTGYGYT
j_call: TRBJ2-2; v_call: TRBV12-3/TRBV12-4; d_call: -; cdr3_length: 11; cdr3_aa: ASSLIGIGELF
j_call: TRBJ2-7; v_call: TRBV5-1; d_call: TRBD1; cdr3_length: 13; cdr3_aa: ASSPGDREIDEQY
j_call: TRBJ1-4; v_call: TRBV24-1; d_call: TRBD1; cdr3_length: 13; cdr3_aa: ATSLGGSHNEKLF
j_call: TRBJ1-1; v_call: TRBV27; d_call: -; cdr3_length: 9; cdr3_aa: ASSRGKEAF
j_call: TRBJ2-7; v_call: TRBV7-2; d_call: TRBD2; cdr3_length: 17; cdr3_aa: ASSFGKGAPGLAGGEQY
j_call: TRBJ2-1; v_call: TRBV6-2/TRBV6-3; d_call: TRBD2; cdr3_length: 13; cdr3_aa: ASSDRTSGYNEQF
j_call: TRBJ2-7; v_call: TRBV19; d_call: TRBD2; cdr3_length: 12; cdr3_aa: ASSISTSGSPQY
j_call: TRBJ1-2; v_call: TRBV27; d_call: TRBD1; cdr3_length: 10; cdr3_aa: ASRDRVGGYT
j_call: TRBJ2-3; v_call: TRBV28; d_call: -; cdr3_length: 13; cdr3_aa: ASSSSQASTDTQY
j_call: TRBJ2-4; v_call: TRBV10-1; d_call: -; cdr3_length: 13; cdr3_aa: ASSEQAGGKNIQY
j_call: TRBJ2-1; v_call: TRBV24-1; d_call: TRBD1; cdr3_length: 12; cdr3_aa: ATSRDRNYNEQF
j_call: TRBJ1-2; v_call: TRBV10-3; d_call: TRBD1; cdr3_length: 15; cdr3_aa: ATELDGTGKLSYGYT
j_call: TRBJ2-1; v_call: TRBV2; d_call: -; cdr3_length: 8; cdr3_aa: ASRTAEQF
j_call: TRBJ1-6; v_call: TRBV4-1; d_call: TRBD1; cdr3_length: 16; cdr3_aa: ASSPPPGQGSYNSPLH
j_call: TRBJ2-1; v_call: TRBV5-3; d_call: TRBD2; cdr3_length: 13; cdr3_aa: ARNLAGERYNEQF
j_call: TRBJ1-4; v_call: TRBV6-6; d_call: TRBD1; cdr3_length: 12; cdr3_aa: ASSPGTGLEKLF
j_call: TRBJ1-1; v_call: TRBV18; d_call: -; cdr3_length: 12; cdr3_aa: ASSRTAENTEAF
j_call: TRBJ1-4; v_call: TRBV19; d_call: -; cdr3_length: 12; cdr3_aa: ASSQQLSIGKLF
j_call: TRBJ2-7; v_call: TRBV6-5; d_call: TRBD1; cdr3_length: 13; cdr3_aa: ASSYSDRGLYEQY
j_call: TRBJ1-3; v_call: TRBV7-2; d_call: -; cdr3_length: 12; cdr3_aa: ASSLANRGNTIY
j_call: TRBJ1-1; v_call: TRBV10-3; d_call: TRBD1; cdr3_length: 13; cdr3_aa: AISENRGTNTEAF
j_call: TRBJ2-7; v_call: TRBV19; d_call: -; cdr3_length: 11; cdr3_aa: ASLVQGAYEQY